This T cell receptor beta chain was observed in a study of OX40 agonist ivuxolimab in advanced cancers. Libraries were prepared by immunoSEQ multiplex PCR; TCRdb keeps only in-frame clonotypes and omits some of them. The sample shows around 39,000 clones, approximately 80% of them seen only once. General study findings and limits: Partly responding patients at 0.1-3.0 mg/kg showed some of the smallest clonal expansion.

Germline values: CDR1 SGHAT, CDR2 FQNNGV. This CDR3 is 13 amino acids long. V lost 4 bases and J lost 9; bases outside the gene matches: 2. The investigators sampled blood at baseline, at cycle 4 day 1, and at cycle 7 day 1. Comment on this clone: The antigen remains undetermined. Other DNA sequences in this sample translate to the same CDR3.

This chain uses TRBV11-2 with TRBJ1-6; 8 bases agree with TRBD1. The clonotype was recovered from an adult with an advanced solid tumor such as melanoma, head and neck, liver or kidney cancer. The specimen was CD4+ or CD8+ T cells sorted from blood, collected in a trial of the OX40 agonist ivuxolimab. The CDR3 region is CASSSGTGSPLHF. The CDR3 coding sequence is TGTGCCAGCAGCTCAGGGACAGGTTCACCCCTCCACTTT.